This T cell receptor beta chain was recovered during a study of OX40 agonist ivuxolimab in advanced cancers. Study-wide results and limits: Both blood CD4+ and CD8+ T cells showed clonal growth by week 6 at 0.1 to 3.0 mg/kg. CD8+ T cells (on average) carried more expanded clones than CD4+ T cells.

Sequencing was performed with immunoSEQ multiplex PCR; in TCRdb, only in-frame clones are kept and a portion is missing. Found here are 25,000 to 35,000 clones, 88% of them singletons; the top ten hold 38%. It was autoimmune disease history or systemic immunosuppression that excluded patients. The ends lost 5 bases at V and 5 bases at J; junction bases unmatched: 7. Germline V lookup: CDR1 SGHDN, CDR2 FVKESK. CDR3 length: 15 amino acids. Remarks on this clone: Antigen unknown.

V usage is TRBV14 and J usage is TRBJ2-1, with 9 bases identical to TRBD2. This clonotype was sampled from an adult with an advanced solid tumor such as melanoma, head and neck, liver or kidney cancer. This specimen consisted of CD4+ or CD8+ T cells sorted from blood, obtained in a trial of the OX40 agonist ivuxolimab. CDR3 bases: TGTGCCAGCAGCTTAGCGGGAGATTTCGACAATGAGCAGTTCTTC. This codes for CASSLAGDFDNEQFF.